In its sample, the clone carrying this TCR beta chain was seen once. The antigen remains unidentified. The data were obtained in a study of T cell repertoires in cytomegalovirus infection. TCRdb processed the reads anew with MiXCR; each CDR3 protein has one entry. The repertoire includes hundreds of thousands of distinct CDR3 sequences, about 33% of them detected once, and 15% to 20% sits in the top ten. The V gene lost 5 bases and the J gene lost 0 bases, with 12 bases spanning the gap. This CDR3 comprises 15 residues. The germline V gene encodes CDR1 MNHNY and CDR2 SVGAGI (reference sequence). This sample comprised cultured PBMCs, obtained from culture after CMV antigen stimulation. The receptor comes from a human donor in good health (CMV status not recorded). Some clones in this sample may be carry-over from other donors' samples. The rearrangement links TRBV6-6 to TRBJ2-3; D unresolved. CDR3: CASSALPTSTDTQYF. In nucleotides, the CDR3 is TGTGCCAGCAGTGCCCTACCGACAAGCACAGATACGCAGTATTTT.